These 9 T cell receptor beta chains were all obtained from the same sample, sequenced in a study of T cells in Graves' hyperthyroidism and ophthalmopathy. Regions amplified from RNA transcripts were the TCR beta CDR3 regions. HTBI primers were the set used in a first-round RT-PCR of the TCR CDR3. Each CDR3 protein is one row after TCRdb ran MiXCR on the multiplex PCR reads. The data contain approximately 560,000 distinct CDR3 sequences, 15% to 17% of them singletons. The specimen was blood. The receptors shown here come from a woman aged 30 to 39 with Graves' hyperthyroidism.

In regard to this clonotype: A read error may be the cause here, since a much bigger clone is one base away. The chain links TRBV5-1 to TRBJ1-1; D not certain. V was trimmed by 4 bases and J by 3 bases, leaving 13 bases between them. The CDR3 has 14 amino acids. The germline CDR1 and CDR2 sequences are SGHRS and YFSETQ. CDR3 amino acids: CASSPEGRDTEAFF. Here the CDR3 DNA reads TGCGCCAGCAGCCCGGAAGGTAGGGACACTGAAGCTTTCTTT.

Only a few counts were recorded for this clonotype. This sequence joins TRBV7-2 and TRBJ2-5, with a weak D call TRBD1 (5 bases). Looked up from germline, CDR1 is SGHTA and CDR2 is FQGNSA. CDR3 length: 11 residues. V was shortened by 7 bases and J by 4 bases, with 7 bases between the two germline ends. The CDR3 DNA follows: TGTGCCAGCACCACAGGAGAGACCCAGTACTTC. Its protein product is CASTTGETQYF.

This clonotype was counted ten times or more. The V call is TRBV20-1, the J call TRBJ1-2; D gene unclear. The CDR3 sequence is 12 residues long. CDR1 and CDR2 (germline): DFQATT, SNEGSKA (reference sequence). With 5 bases removed from V and 3 bases from J, the gap between germline ends came to 10 bases. For the CDR3, the DNA is TGCAGTGCTCAGGAGTGGGACTATGGCTACACCTTC. Its protein is CSAQEWDYGYTF.

Details on this clonotype: A read error may be the cause here, since a much bigger clone is one base away. The chain uses TRBV18 and TRBJ1-6; maybe TRBD1 (5 bases). CDR1 and CDR2 from the germline V gene are KGHSH and LQKENI. V shed 2 bases and J shed 5 bases, with 13 bases lying between them. CDR3 length: 16 residues. CDR3 sequence: CASSPKEGAHNSPLHF. In DNA, the CDR3 is TGTGCCAGCTCACCAAAGGAAGGGGCACATAATTCACCCCTCCACTTT.

This clonotype was recorded at least ten times. This chain joins TRBV2 and TRBJ2-1; D remains ambiguous. The CDR3 contains 14 residues. Trimming stripped 6 bases from V and 5 bases from J, with 14 bases between. CDR1 and CDR2 (germline): SNHLY, FYNNEI. The CDR3 sequence: CASSPLRANNEQFF. CDR3 bases: TGTGCCAGCAGCCCCCTCCGGGCCAACAATGAGCAGTTCTTC.

This clonotype was seen ten or more times. The gene calls are TRBV6-5 and TRBJ2-7; perhaps TRBD1 as D (6 bases). The CDR3 extends over 15 amino acids. Germline CDR1 is MNHEY and CDR2 is SVGAGI. Trimming stripped 0 bases from V and 2 bases from J, with 11 bases between. CDR3 sequence: CASSYSRTAAYEQYF. The CDR3 DNA sequence: TGTGCCAGCAGTTACTCCAGGACAGCAGCCTACGAGCAGTACTTC.

This clonotype was seen at least ten times. V and J are TRBV30 and TRBJ1-5; unclear D gene. The CDR3 sequence is 15 residues long. The V gene's germline CDR1 is GTSNPN and CDR2 SVGIG (reference sequence). Between the trimmed V and J ends, which lost 0 bases and 4 bases, there was a span of 13 bases. Written as DNA, the CDR3 is TGTGCCTGGAGTGTAAGAGGAGTGCGGAATCAGCCCCAGCATTTT. Its translation is CAWSVRGVRNQPQHF.

This clonotype was observed many times. The chain employs TRBV5-6 and TRBJ2-5; D unresolved. CDR1 is SGHDT and CDR2 is YYEEEE in the germline V gene. Deletions cut 0 bases from V and 1 base from J, with 4 bases between. The CDR3 runs to 13 residues. The CDR3 reads CASSLDFQETQYF. The CDR3 region has the DNA TGTGCCAGCAGCTTGGACTTCCAAGAGACCCAGTACTTC.

This clonotype was seen repeatedly, ten times or more. V and J are TRBV2 and TRBJ2-1; TRBD2 aligns across 7 bases. The CDR3 runs 15 residues. V lost 5 bases and J lost 8; bases outside the gene matches: 12. Germline values: CDR1 SNHLY, CDR2 FYNNEI. CDR3 nucleotide sequence: TGTGCCAGCAGTAAGACTAGCCGGAATGCGGATGAGCAGTTCTTC. Protein: CASSKTSRNADEQFF.